Only one count was recorded for the clone carrying this TCR beta chain. These data come from a study of OX40 agonist ivuxolimab in advanced cancers. Blood sampling took place at baseline, cycle 4 day 1, and cycle 7 day 1. Germline CDR1 and CDR2: LGHNA and YSLEER. This CDR3 region has 14 residues. Trimming stripped 1 base from V and 9 bases from J, with 15 bases between. The assay was immunoSEQ multiplex PCR, and TCRdb's table has in-frame clones only and misses some. Of about 150,000 clones listed, roughly 94% are singletons. The source material was CD4+ or CD8+ T cells sorted from blood, sampled in a trial of the OX40 agonist ivuxolimab. The TCR originated in an adult with an advanced solid tumor such as melanoma, head and neck, liver or kidney cancer. This sequence joins TRBV4-3 and TRBJ1-1, with D uncertain. The CDR3 is CASSQGFSDRQAFF. The CDR3 DNA sequence: TGCGCCAGCAGCCAAGGGTTTAGCGACCGTCAAGCTTTCTTT.